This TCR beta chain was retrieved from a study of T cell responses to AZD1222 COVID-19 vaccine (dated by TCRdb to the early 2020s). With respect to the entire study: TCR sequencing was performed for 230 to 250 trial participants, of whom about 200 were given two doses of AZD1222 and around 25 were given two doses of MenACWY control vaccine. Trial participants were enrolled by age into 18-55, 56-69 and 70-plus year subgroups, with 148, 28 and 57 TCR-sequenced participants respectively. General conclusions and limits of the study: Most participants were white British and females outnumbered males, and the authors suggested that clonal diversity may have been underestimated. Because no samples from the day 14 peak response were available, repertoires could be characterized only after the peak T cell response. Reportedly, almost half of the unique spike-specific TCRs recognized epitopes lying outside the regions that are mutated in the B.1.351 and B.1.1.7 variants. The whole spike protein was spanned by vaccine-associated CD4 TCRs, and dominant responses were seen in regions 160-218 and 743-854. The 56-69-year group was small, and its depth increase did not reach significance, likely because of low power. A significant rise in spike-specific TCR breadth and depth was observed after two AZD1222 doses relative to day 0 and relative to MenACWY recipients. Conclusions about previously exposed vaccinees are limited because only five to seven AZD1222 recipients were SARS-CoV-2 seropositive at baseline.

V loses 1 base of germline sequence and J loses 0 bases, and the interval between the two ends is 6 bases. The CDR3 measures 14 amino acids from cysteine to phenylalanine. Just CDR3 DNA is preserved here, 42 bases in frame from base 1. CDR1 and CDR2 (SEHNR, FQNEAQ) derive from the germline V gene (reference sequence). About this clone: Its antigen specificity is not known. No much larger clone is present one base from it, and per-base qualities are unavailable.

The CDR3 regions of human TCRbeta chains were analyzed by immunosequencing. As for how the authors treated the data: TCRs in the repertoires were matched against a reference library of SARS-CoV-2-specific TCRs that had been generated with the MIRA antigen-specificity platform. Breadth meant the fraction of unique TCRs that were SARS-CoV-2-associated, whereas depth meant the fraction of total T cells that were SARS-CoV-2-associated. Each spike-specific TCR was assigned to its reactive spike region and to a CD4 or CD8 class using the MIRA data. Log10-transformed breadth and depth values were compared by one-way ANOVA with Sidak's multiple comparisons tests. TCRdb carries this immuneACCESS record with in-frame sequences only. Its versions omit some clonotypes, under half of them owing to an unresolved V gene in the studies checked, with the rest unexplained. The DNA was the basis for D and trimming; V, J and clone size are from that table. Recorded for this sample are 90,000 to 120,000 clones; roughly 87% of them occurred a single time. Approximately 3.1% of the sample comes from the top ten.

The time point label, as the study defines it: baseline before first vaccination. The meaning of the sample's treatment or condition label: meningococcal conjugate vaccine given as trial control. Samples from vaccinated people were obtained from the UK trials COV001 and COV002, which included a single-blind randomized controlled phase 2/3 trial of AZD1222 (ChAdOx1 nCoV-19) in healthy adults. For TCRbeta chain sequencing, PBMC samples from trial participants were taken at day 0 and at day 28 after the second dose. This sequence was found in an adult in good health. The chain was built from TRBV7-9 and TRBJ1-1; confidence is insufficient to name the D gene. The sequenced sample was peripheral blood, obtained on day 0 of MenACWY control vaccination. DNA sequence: TGTGCCAGCAGCTTAGGCACCATGAACACTGAAGCTTTCTTT. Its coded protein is CASSLGTMNTEAFF.